Listed below are T cell receptor beta chains from one sample, sequenced in a study of OX40 agonist ivuxolimab in advanced cancers. Libraries were prepared by immunoSEQ multiplex PCR; TCRdb keeps only in-frame clonotypes and omits some of them. The sample has 90,000 to 150,000 clones, approximately 92% seen once. The specimen comprised CD4+ or CD8+ T cells sorted from blood, sampled in a trial of the OX40 agonist ivuxolimab. These receptors were collected from an adult with an advanced solid tumor such as melanoma, head and neck, liver or kidney cancer. Both conserved end residues are part of each CDR3. D genes are given only for firm matches. Not every row has a clone size; where given, it reads once, few, many or a size class.

TRBJ2-3 | 18 | TRBD2 | TRBV5-1 | once | CASSLAGVAGWYTDTQYF | TGCGCCAGCAGCTTGGCCGGGGTAGCGGGGTGGTATACAGATACGCAGTATTTT
TRBJ2-2 | 16 | NA | TRBV18 | NA | CASSSMEGANTGELFF | TGTGCCAGCTCATCTATGGAGGGAGCGAACACCGGGGAGCTGTTTTTT
TRBJ1-2 | 16 | TRBD1 | TRBV28 | NA | CASSLGDREAHYGYTF | TGTGCCAGCAGTTTAGGAGACAGGGAGGCTCACTATGGCTACACCTTC
TRBJ1-5 | 15 | TRBD1 | TRBV7-2 | NA | CASRSGTGVYQPQHF | TGTGCCAGCAGAAGTGGGACAGGGGTTTATCAGCCCCAGCATTTT
TRBJ1-1 | 12 | NA | TRBV6-5 | NA | CASSQGGARAFF | TGTGCCAGCAGTCAGGGCGGAGCAAGAGCTTTCTTT
TRBJ2-7 | 14 | NA | TRBV7-2 | few | CASSWTGTSYEQYF | TGTGCCAGCAGCTGGACCGGGACTTCCTACGAGCAGTACTTC
TRBJ1-2 | 14 | TRBD1 | TRBV7-2 | few | CASSSQGARYGYTF | TGTGCCAGCAGCTCCCAGGGGGCTCGATATGGCTACACCTTC
TRBJ2-7 | 15 | TRBD1 | TRBV7-2 | few | CASTGPGQGNYEQYF | TGTGCCAGCACTGGGCCGGGACAGGGGAACTACGAGCAGTACTTC
TRBJ1-1 | 15 | TRBD1 | TRBV29-1 | NA | CSVKYTGTGGTEAFF | TGCAGCGTGAAATACACCGGGACAGGGGGCACTGAAGCTTTCTTT
TRBJ2-7 | 16 | NA | TRBV11-2 | NA | CASSPRGAGSAYEQYF | TGTGCCAGCAGCCCCAGGGGGGCGGGGAGTGCCTACGAGCAGTACTTC
TRBJ1-5 | 15 | NA | TRBV5-5 | once | CASSKGRLGDQPQHF | TGTGCCAGCAGCAAAGGCAGGCTAGGGGATCAGCCCCAGCATTTT
TRBJ2-7 | 14 | NA | TRBV6-5 | few | CASSYSPWAYEQYF | TGTGCCAGCAGTTACTCCCCTTGGGCGTACGAGCAGTACTTC
TRBJ2-3 | 15 | NA | TRBV7-9 | NA | CASSQQGERTDTQYF | TGTGCCAGCAGCCAACAGGGAGAGAGAACAGATACGCAGTATTTT
TRBJ1-6 | 15 | TRBD1 | TRBV18 | NA | CASSPSGTVNSPLHF | TGTGCCAGCTCACCATCCGGGACAGTAAATTCACCCCTCCACTTT
TRBJ1-3 | 12 | NA | TRBV6-1 | NA | CASSATGNTIYF | TGTGCCAGCAGTGCCACTGGAAACACCATATATTTT
TRBJ2-7 | 12 | NA | TRBV6-6 | NA | CASGSGPYEQYF | TGTGCCAGCGGATCGGGACCCTACGAGCAGTACTTC
TRBJ2-3 | 17 | TRBD2 | TRBV10-1 | NA | CASSESYSGGPTDTQYF | TGCGCCAGCAGTGAGTCGTATAGCGGGGGGCCCACAGATACGCAGTATTTT
TRBJ2-2 | 17 | TRBD2 | TRBV7-3 | NA | CASSLSGLAGEHGELFF | TGTGCCAGCAGCTTAAGTGGGCTAGCGGGGGAACACGGGGAGCTGTTTTTT
TRBJ1-4 | 14 | TRBD1 | TRBV7-2 | NA | CASSLGQGNEKLFF | TGTGCCAGCAGCTTAGGACAGGGAAATGAAAAACTGTTTTTT
TRBJ2-2 | 15 | TRBD2 | TRBV27 | NA | CASSFRLAGSGELFF | TGTGCCAGCAGTTTTCGACTAGCGGGGTCCGGGGAGCTGTTTTTT
TRBJ1-2 | 14 | NA | TRBV28 | NA | CASSFRTTNYGYTF | TGTGCCAGCAGTTTCCGGACTACTAACTATGGCTACACCTTC
TRBJ2-7 | 14 | NA | TRBV5-5 | NA | CASSLRRTSYEQYF | TGTGCCAGCAGCTTGCGGCGGACATCCTACGAGCAGTACTTC
TRBJ2-2 | 13 | NA | TRBV27 | NA | CASESINTGELFF | TGTGCCAGCGAAAGCATAAACACCGGGGAGCTGTTTTTT
TRBJ2-7 | 13 | NA | TRBV28 | NA | CASSRGPTYEQYF | TGTGCCAGCAGTAGGGGACCCACCTACGAGCAGTACTTC
TRBJ1-2 | 14 | NA | TRBV5-5 | NA | CASSLGTPNYGYTF | TGTGCCAGCAGCTTAGGGACTCCTAACTATGGCTACACCTTC
TRBJ2-2 | 16 | NA | TRBV19 | NA | CASSNRQAQDTGELFF | TGTGCCAGTAGTAATCGACAGGCCCAAGACACCGGGGAGCTGTTTTTT
TRBJ2-5 | 12 | TRBD1 | TRBV19 | once | CATLGQGETQYF | TGTGCCACCCTGGGACAGGGAGAGACCCAGTACTTC
TRBJ1-2 | 15 | NA | TRBV6-6 | NA | CASTPVLLQGYGYTF | TGTGCCAGCACCCCGGTCCTACTACAGGGCTATGGCTACACCTTC
TRBJ1-1 | 14 | NA | TRBV6-5 | NA | CASSRLTVNTEAFF | TGTGCCAGCAGTAGACTTACAGTGAACACTGAAGCTTTCTTT
TRBJ1-2 | 17 | NA | TRBV11-3 | NA | CASNPLDRRGGVPGYTF | TGTGCCAGCAACCCCCTAGACCGCAGGGGAGGCGTCCCTGGCTACACCTTC
TRBJ2-1 | 15 | TRBD2 | TRBV15 | NA | CATSLTSGGPRGQFF | TGTGCCACCAGCTTGACTAGCGGGGGCCCCCGGGGGCAGTTCTTC
TRBJ2-1 | 16 | TRBD2 | TRBV11-2 | NA | CASSPLLAGEYNEQFF | TGTGCCAGCAGCCCTCTCTTAGCGGGGGAATACAATGAGCAGTTCTTC
TRBJ2-5 | 13 | NA | TRBV28 | NA | CASSYGPQETQYF | TGTGCCAGCAGTTATGGCCCGCAAGAGACCCAGTACTTC
TRBJ2-5 | 12 | NA | TRBV6-6 | NA | CASRSQEETQYF | TGTGCCAGCAGGTCTCAAGAAGAGACCCAGTACTTC
TRBJ1-3 | 14 | NA | TRBV30 | NA | CAWSVQGAGNTIYF | TGTGCCTGGAGTGTACAGGGTGCTGGAAACACCATATATTTT
TRBJ2-3 | 15 | NA | TRBV2 | NA | CASSEDQGYADTQYF | TGTGCCAGCAGTGAAGACCAGGGGTACGCAGATACGCAGTATTTT
TRBJ1-4 | 14 | NA | TRBV7-9 | few | CASSLDRDEEKLFF | TGTGCCAGCAGCTTAGACAGGGATGAAGAAAAACTGTTTTTT
TRBJ2-7 | 15 | NA | TRBV5-4 | NA | CASSSVGKGAYEQYF | TGTGCCAGCAGCTCCGTGGGGAAGGGGGCCTACGAGCAGTACTTC
TRBJ2-5 | 16 | TRBD2 | TRBV7-8 | NA | CASSPMQGGGRETQYF | TGTGCCAGCAGCCCCATGCAGGGCGGGGGTCGGGAGACCCAGTACTTC
TRBJ1-5 | 13 | NA | TRBV7-2 | NA | CASSLTEGQPQHF | TGTGCCAGCAGCTTAACCGAAGGTCAGCCCCAGCATTTT
TRBJ2-1 | 14 | NA | TRBV5-1 | NA | CASSLQEGLNKQFF | TGCGCCAGCAGCTTGCAAGAGGGGCTCAATAAGCAGTTCTTC
TRBJ1-4 | 17 | NA | TRBV7-2 | NA | CASSLGATGHLKEKLFF | TGTGCCAGCAGCTTAGGGGCGACAGGTCATTTGAAAGAAAAACTGTTTTTT
TRBJ1-5 | 13 | NA | TRBV5-8 | NA | CASSLEFNQPQHF | TGTGCCAGCAGCTTGGAGTTCAATCAGCCCCAGCATTTT
TRBJ1-6 | 16 | NA | TRBV7-9 | NA | CASSLGANNNNSPLHF | TGTGCCAGCAGCTTAGGGGCAAACAATAATAATTCACCCCTCCACTTT
TRBJ1-4 | 15 | NA | TRBV28 | NA | CASSLYSFENEKLFF | TGTGCCAGCAGTTTATACAGCTTTGAGAATGAAAAACTGTTTTTT
TRBJ1-2 | 17 | NA | TRBV6-1 | NA | CASSEALIPMAGNGYTF | TGTGCCAGCAGTGAAGCGCTAATTCCTATGGCAGGGAATGGCTACACCTTC
TRBJ2-7 | 14 | NA | TRBV7-9 | NA | CASSLVGTIHEQYF | TGTGCCAGCAGCTTAGTCGGGACAATCCACGAGCAGTACTTC
TRBJ1-2 | 15 | NA | TRBV7-2 | NA | CASSPGQRLNYGYTF | TGTGCCAGCAGCCCTGGACAAAGACTTAACTATGGCTACACCTTC
TRBJ1-5 | 15 | TRBD1 | TRBV7-9 | NA | CASRAGTGGNQPQHF | TGTGCCAGCAGGGCCGGGACAGGGGGCAATCAGCCCCAGCATTTT
TRBJ2-5 | 16 | NA | TRBV30 | NA | CAWSVNLGLGRETRYF | TGTGCCTGGAGTGTAAATCTGGGCCTCGGGCGAGAGACCCGGTACTTC
TRBJ1-2 | 12 | NA | TRBV28 | NA | CASSQRTDGYTF | TGTGCCAGCAGCCAAAGGACCGATGGCTACACCTTC
TRBJ1-2 | 15 | NA | TRBV19 | NA | CASSMGPGGVYGYTF | TGTGCCAGTAGTATGGGGCCTGGAGGGGTCTATGGCTACACCTTC
TRBJ1-3 | 16 | NA | TRBV11-2 | NA | CASSLVAGNSGNTIYF | TGTGCCAGCAGCTTAGTTGCAGGGAACTCTGGAAACACCATATATTTT
TRBJ1-2 | 13 | TRBD1 | TRBV28 | NA | CASRTGAGYGYTF | TGTGCCAGCAGAACAGGGGCAGGCTATGGCTACACCTTC
TRBJ1-4 | 16 | TRBD1 | TRBV9 | once | CASSAGTEHPNEKLFF | TGTGCCAGCAGCGCTGGGACAGAACACCCGAATGAAAAACTGTTTTTT
TRBJ1-2 | 17 | NA | TRBV27 | NA | CASSLSTGRGSLYGYTF | TGTGCCAGCAGTTTATCTACGGGCAGGGGTAGCCTCTATGGCTACACCTTC